Presented here are 18 T cell receptor beta chains from one specimen sequenced in a study of T cell responses to AZD1222 COVID-19 vaccine. Using immunoSEQ multiplex PCR, the repertoire was profiled, and TCRdb retains in-frame clones only, with some absent. The sample lists about 140,000 clones, over 85% occurring once. Specimen: peripheral blood, collected on day 0 of AZD1222 vaccination. Every receptor here comes from an adult in good health.

J is TRBJ1-1 and V is TRBV18, with no clear D. Looked up from germline, CDR1 is KGHSH and CDR2 is LQKENI. V dropped 1 base and J dropped 0 bases, with 9 bases sitting between them. This CDR3 region has 15 residues. The CDR3 bases are TGTGCCAGCTCACCACTGAGCGGAATGAACACTGAAGCTTTCTTT. This sequence encodes CASSPLSGMNTEAFF.

The genes are TRBV7-3 and TRBJ1-2; D remains unclear. Germline V CDR1 and CDR2: SGHTA, FQGTGA. Trimming cost V 4 bases and J 4 bases, with 16 bases left between them. The CDR3 length is 15 residues. The CDR3 region is CASSSEGGRRYGYTF. The CDR3 coding sequence is TGTGCCAGCAGCTCAGAGGGAGGCAGGCGCTATGGCTACACCTTC.

V usage is TRBV5-1 and J usage is TRBJ2-7; 7 positions match TRBD1. V was pared by 4 bases and J by 5 bases, with 12 bases of the junction left unmatched. CDR1 SGHRS and CDR2 YFSETQ come from the germline V gene. There are 15 residues in the CDR3. CDR3 DNA sequence: TGCGCCAGCAGCACCACTCCGAGACAGGGCGACGAGCAGTACTTC. Translated, it gives CASSTTPRQGDEQYF.

This chain links TRBV7-3 with TRBJ2-3; 7 positions agree with TRBD2. CDR1 and CDR2 (germline): SGHTA, FQGTGA. Trimming at V came to 0 bases and at J to 9 bases, leaving 3 bases not matched to a gene. CDR3 length equals 13 residues. In DNA form, the CDR3 reads TGTGCCAGCAGCTTAACGGGAGGGCCGACGCAGTATTTT. Translating it yields CASSLTGGPTQYF. The whole variable domain, remainder taken from reference TRBV7-3 and TRBJ2-3, is GAGVSQTPSNKVTEKGKYVELRCDPISGHTALYWYRQSLGQGPEFLIYFQGTGAADDSGLPNDRFFAVRPEGSVSTLKIQRTERGDSAVYLCASSLTGGPTQYFGPGTRLTVL.

V usage is TRBV11-2 and J usage is TRBJ2-4; D is uncertain. The CDR3 has 16 amino acids. With 5 bases removed from V and 1 base from J, the gap between germline ends came to 15 bases. Germline V gives CDR1 SGHAT, CDR2 FQNNGV. The CDR3: CASSPSWVMAKNIQYF. CDR3 DNA: TGTGCCAGCAGCCCATCGTGGGTTATGGCCAAAAACATTCAGTACTTC.

This chain links TRBV5-1 with TRBJ2-7, with 13 bases fitting TRBD2. CDR1 is SGHRS and CDR2 is YFSETQ in the germline V gene. CDR3 size: 17 residues. After removal of 4 bases from V and 6 bases from J, the junction contained 13 bases not matched to a gene. The CDR3 loop is CASSMGIIWTSGSEQYF. The CDR3 nucleotides are TGCGCCAGCAGCATGGGGATTATTTGGACTAGCGGGAGCGAGCAGTACTTC.

The V gene is TRBV29-1, the J gene TRBJ1-2; D may be TRBD1 (6 bases). Germline values: CDR1 SQVTM, CDR2 ANQGSEA. Trimming left V 4 bases short and J 4 bases short, with 19 bases between. This CDR3 has 15 amino acids. CDR3 loop: CSVVMAGEMSYGYTF. In DNA, the CDR3 is TGCAGCGTTGTGATGGCAGGGGAAATGAGCTATGGCTACACCTTC.

The chain joins TRBV15 to TRBJ1-3, with no clear D. Germline CDR1 LNHNV, CDR2 YYDKDF (reference sequence). Trimming left V 1 base short and J 5 bases short, with 27 bases between. The CDR3 covers 20 residues. The CDR3 region is CATSRGPTTSSPMLRNTIYF. The CDR3 DNA reads TGTGCCACCAGCAGAGGTCCTACTACCAGCTCTCCGATGCTGAGAAACACCATATATTTT.

The chain employs TRBV25-1 and TRBJ1-5; D is undetermined. Germline CDR1 and CDR2: MGHDK and SYGVNS. Trimming shortened V by 3 bases and J by 9 bases, and 9 bases separated the two germline ends. The CDR3 spans 12 residues. The CDR3 DNA is TGTGCCAGCAGTGATGGTCTCCTGCCCCAGCATTTT. Its translation is CASSDGLLPQHF.

J is TRBJ2-1 and V is TRBV9; a possible D gene is TRBD2 (6 bases). The length of the CDR3 is 12 residues. Trimming removed 0 bases at V and 9 bases at J, with 7 bases between. CDR1 is SGDLS and CDR2 is YYNGEE in the germline V gene. The CDR3: CASSVGSGEQFF. In DNA form, the CDR3 reads TGTGCCAGCAGCGTAGGTAGCGGTGAGCAGTTCTTC. Full variable domain (rest looked up from reference TRBV9 and TRBJ2-1): DSGVTQTPKHLITATGQRVTLRCSPRSGDLSVYWYQQSLDQGLQFLIQYYNGEERAKGNILERFSAQQFPDLHSELNLSSLELGDSALYFCASSVGSGEQFFGPGTRLTVL.

This clone has only one observation. The V call is TRBV3-1 (or the pseudogene TRBV3-2), the J call TRBJ1-2; perhaps TRBD1 as D (6 bases). The germline V and J ends were trimmed by 4 bases and 2 bases, with 14 bases remaining between them. Germline loops: CDR1 LGHDT, CDR2 YNNKEL (reference sequence). The CDR3 is 15 amino acids. This CDR3 reads CASSPAPGANYGYTF. CDR3 DNA sequence: TGTGCCAGCAGCCCCGCTCCGGGGGCCAACTATGGCTACACCTTC.

V is TRBV5-1 and J is TRBJ1-1, with 7 bases aligning to TRBD1. Per the germline V gene, CDR1 is SGHRS and CDR2 is YFSETQ. Trimming took 2 bases from V and 11 from J; bases not matched to a gene: 9. The CDR3 is 13 residues long. Here the CDR3 DNA reads TGCGCCAGCAGCTTAGGGACAGAGAAATCGGCTTTCTTT. It translates to CASSLGTEKSAFF.

The V and J genes are TRBV9 and TRBJ1-4; D gene ambiguous. Germline V CDR1 and CDR2: SGDLS, YYNGEE. The CDR3 sequence is 14 residues long. With 0 bases removed from V and 4 bases from J, the gap between germline ends came to 7 bases. The chain's CDR3 is CASSVDSNNEKLFF. CDR3 in DNA: TGTGCCAGCAGCGTAGACAGCAATAATGAAAAACTGTTTTTT.

The chain uses TRBV12-5 and TRBJ2-3, with D hard to call. Deletions cut 6 bases from V and 0 bases from J, with 4 bases between. There are 12 residues in the CDR3. CDR1 and CDR2 (germline): LGHNT, FRNRAP. The CDR3 bases are TGTGCTAGTGGGAGAAGCACAGATACGCAGTATTTT. Encoded protein: CASGRSTDTQYF.

The chain uses TRBV29-1 and TRBJ2-7; D may correspond to TRBD1 or TRBD2 (6 bases each). V lost 8 bases to trimming and J lost 4 bases, with 24 bases between them. Germline CDR1 reads SQVTM; CDR2 reads ANQGSEA. CDR3 length: 15 residues. CDR3 region: CSFNHLRRGIYEQYF. CDR3 DNA sequence: TGCAGCTTCAATCATTTGCGGAGGGGGATATACGAGCAGTACTTC.

This sequence joins TRBV5-1 and TRBJ1-2, with a possible D match to TRBD1 (6 bases). CDR3 size: 17 residues. Trimming removed 3 bases from V and 5 bases from J, with 23 bases in between. CDR1 and CDR2 from the germline V gene are SGHRS and YFSETQ. CDR3 nucleotides: TGCGCCAGCAGCTCGGGTGTCGGCAGGACAGAGATATATGGCTACACCTTC. It yields the protein CASSSGVGRTEIYGYTF. The full variable domain, with the rest looked up from reference TRBV5-1 and TRBJ1-2, is KAGVTQTPRYLIKTRGQQVTLSCSPISGHRSVSWYQQTPGQGLQFLFEYFSETQRNKGNFPGRFSGRQFSNSRSEMNVSTLELGDSALYLCASSSGVGRTEIYGYTFGSGTRLTVV.

The chain is built from TRBV18 and TRBJ1-3; tentative D call: TRBD1 (5 bases). The V end lost 3 bases, the J end lost 8 bases, and 17 bases lay between the germline ends. Germline V gene data show CDR1 as KGHSH and CDR2 as LQKENI. This CDR3 contains 15 residues. CDR3 sequence: CASSPTGVCCDTIYF. The DNA for the CDR3 is TGTGCCAGCTCACCTACAGGAGTGTGCTGTGACACCATATATTTT.

The chain couples TRBV27 to TRBJ2-3; D tentatively fits TRBD1 or TRBD2 (5 bases each). Germline CDR1 is MNHEY and CDR2 is SMNVEV (reference sequence). V was clipped by 0 bases and J by 2 bases, with 9 bases between them. The CDR3 covers 15 residues. CDR3 amino acids: CASSLSRGDTDTQYF. The CDR3 region has the DNA TGTGCCAGCAGTTTATCTAGAGGGGACACAGATACGCAGTATTTT.